One and the same sample provided the 12 T cell receptor beta chains below, sequenced in a study of radiation and T cells in renal cell carcinoma (dated by TCRdb to the early 2020s). This sample's time point label indicates: tumor resected at nephrectomy. Taken with the paper, the label for treatment or condition translates to: 15 Gy SBRT to primary tumor, nephrectomy 4 weeks later. Library preparation employed the immunoSEQ multiplex PCR assay. TCRdb took this table from immuneACCESS and kept in-frame rearrangements with V and J called. Such tables lack part of the clones; where checked against another copy, unresolved V genes explain under half of the gap, and the rest is unexplained. The sample profile shows 7,000 to 9,500 clones; roughly 50% of them were found once. The ten largest clones represent roughly a fifth of the sample. The sequencing here drew on tumor tissue, taken from a patient whose treatment included radiotherapy and nephrectomy. The receptors were sampled from a man aged 55 to 70 with renal cell carcinoma.

The V gene is TRBV25-1, the J gene TRBJ1-5, with D perhaps TRBD1 (5 bases). CDR3 length equals 14 residues. Germline V lookup: CDR1 MGHDK, CDR2 SYGVNS. Deletions cut 8 bases from V and 2 bases from J, with 13 bases between. The CDR3 sequence is CASSDRGGNQPQHF. DNA of the CDR3: TGTGCCAGCTCGGACCGGGGGGGCAATCAGCCCCAGCATTTT.

The chain joins TRBV30 to TRBJ1-5; no reliable D call. This CDR3 has 13 amino acids. V lost 5 bases and J lost 0, with 8 bases in between. Per the germline V gene, CDR1 is GTSNPN and CDR2 is SVGIG (reference sequence). CDR3 in DNA: TGTGCCTGGGCATTGTATAGCAATCAGCCCCAGCATTTT. Translation: CAWALYSNQPQHF.

Within the sample, this clone is medium-sized. The chain recombines TRBV19 with TRBJ1-2, with D hard to call. CDR3 length: 14 residues. Germline V gene lookup returns CDR1 LNHDA and CDR2 SQIVND (reference sequence). V was shortened by 0 bases and J by 0 bases, with 5 bases between the two germline ends. The CDR3, as DNA: TGTGCCAGTAGTATAGATTCCGCTAACTATGGCTACACCTTC. Translation gives CASSIDSANYGYTF. The full variable domain, in which reference TRBV19 and TRBJ1-2 provide the parts outside the CDR3, is DGGITQSPKYLFRKEGQNVTLSCEQNLNHDAMYWYRQDPGQGLRLIYYSQIVNDFQKGDIAEGYSVSREKKESFPLTVTSAQKNPTAFYLCASSIDSANYGYTFGSGTRLTVV.

In regard to this clone: This specimen includes other DNA sequences encoding the same CDR3. The CDR3 protein is CASSLPGTYEQYF. CDR3 bases: TGTGCCAGCAGTTTACCAGGGACCTACGAGCAGTACTTC. The chain uses TRBV28 and TRBJ2-7; D may be TRBD1 (5 bases). This CDR3 spans 13 amino acids. The ends were cut back, 2 bases at V and 2 bases at J, with 7 bases in the middle. The V gene's germline CDR1 is MDHEN and CDR2 SYDVKM. The variable domain in full, completed from reference TRBV28 and TRBJ2-7, reads DVKVTQSSRYLVKRTGEKVFLECVQDMDHENMFWYRQDPGLGLRLIYFSYDVKMKEKGDIPEGYSVSREKKERFSLILESASTNQTSMYLCASSLPGTYEQYFGPGTRLTVT.

This chain uses TRBV6-1 with TRBJ2-7, with 8 bases fitting TRBD2. The CDR3 covers 14 residues. In germline, CDR1 is MNHNS, CDR2 SASEGT. V shed 4 bases, J shed 2 bases, and the junction held 4 bases outside the gene matches. The CDR3 spells CASSAREGPYEQYF. The CDR3 DNA is TGTGCCAGCAGTGCTCGGGAGGGCCCCTACGAGCAGTACTTC.

The chain combines TRBV27 with TRBJ1-6, with D unclear. The CDR3 totals 10 residues. Trimming took 9 bases from V and 7 from J, leaving 4 bases between them. The germline CDR1 and CDR2 sequences are MNHEY and SMNVEV (reference sequence). The CDR3 sequence is CASWNSPLHF. The DNA for the CDR3 is TGTGCCAGTTGGAATTCACCCCTCCACTTT.

The rearrangement uses TRBV5-1 and TRBJ2-3; 9 positions agree with TRBD2. Losses at the gene ends were 0 bases for V and 2 bases for J; bases not matched to a gene: 1. CDR1 and CDR2 from the germline V gene are SGHRS and YFSETQ. The CDR3 sequence is 15 residues long. The CDR3 DNA follows: TGCGCCAGCAGCTTGGTAGCGGGAGTCACAGATACGCAGTATTTT. Amino acids: CASSLVAGVTDTQYF.

The V and J genes are TRBV29-1 and TRBJ2-7; 10 bases map to TRBD2. CDR1 and CDR2 (germline): SQVTM, ANQGSEA. The CDR3 runs to 16 residues. With 0 bases clipped from V and 3 bases from J, the junction kept 8 bases outside the gene matches. The CDR3 sequence is CSVEESLAGVHYEQYF. The CDR3 DNA follows: TGCAGCGTTGAAGAGTCTCTAGCGGGAGTTCACTACGAGCAGTACTTC.

Only a few counts were recorded for this clone. This sequence joins TRBV27 and TRBJ2-7; no firm D call. Germline V CDR1 and CDR2: MNHEY, SMNVEV (reference sequence). With 2 bases removed from V and 2 bases from J, the gap between germline ends came to 10 bases. The CDR3 has 14 residues. CDR3 in DNA: TGTGCCAGCAGTTTAGGCAAGGGCCCCTACGAGCAGTACTTC. This codes for CASSLGKGPYEQYF.

The chain recombines TRBV20-1 with TRBJ2-3; 8 positions agree with TRBD1. The germline gives CDR1 DFQATT, CDR2 SNEGSKA (reference sequence). Unmatched junction bases numbered 0, after V lost 5 bases and J lost 5 bases. The CDR3 has 11 residues. CDR3 in DNA: TGCAGTGCTGACAGGGGAGATACGCAGTATTTT. Protein: CSADRGDTQYF.

CDR3 loop: CASSPLAGPYEQYF. CDR3 nucleotide sequence: TGTGCCAGCAGCCCGCTAGCGGGGCCCTACGAGCAGTACTTC. The chain links TRBV21-1 to TRBJ2-7; the tabulated D call, TRBD2, remains unverified against the DNA. TRBV21-1 is a listed pseudogene. CDR3 size: 14 residues.

Note on this clone: This CDR3 is also generated by other DNA sequences in the sample. The V gene is TRBV28, the J gene TRBJ1-2, with 9 bases matching TRBD1. J was trimmed by 4 bases and V by 6 bases; bases with no gene match: 0. Germline V gives CDR1 MDHEN, CDR2 SYDVKM. There are 12 residues in the CDR3. The CDR3 nucleotides read TGTGCCAGCAGGACAGGGGGCTATGGCTACACCTTC. Protein: CASRTGGYGYTF.